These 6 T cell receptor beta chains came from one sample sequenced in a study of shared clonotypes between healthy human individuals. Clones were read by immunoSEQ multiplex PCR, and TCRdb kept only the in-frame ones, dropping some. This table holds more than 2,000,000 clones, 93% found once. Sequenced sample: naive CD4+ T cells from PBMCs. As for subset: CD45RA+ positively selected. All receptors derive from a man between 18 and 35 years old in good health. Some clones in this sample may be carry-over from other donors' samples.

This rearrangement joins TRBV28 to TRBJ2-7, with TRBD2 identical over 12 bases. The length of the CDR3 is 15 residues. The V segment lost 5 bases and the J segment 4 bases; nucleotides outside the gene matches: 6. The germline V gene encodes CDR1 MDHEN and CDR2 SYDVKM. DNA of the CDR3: TGTGCCAGCAGTGTACCGGGACTAGCGGGTTACGAGCAGTACTTC. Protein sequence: CASSVPGLAGYEQYF. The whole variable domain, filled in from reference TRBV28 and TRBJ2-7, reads DVKVTQSSRYLVKRTGEKVFLECVQDMDHENMFWYRQDPGLGLRLIYFSYDVKMKEKGDIPEGYSVSREKKERFSLILESASTNQTSMYLCASSVPGLAGYEQYFGPGTRLTVT.

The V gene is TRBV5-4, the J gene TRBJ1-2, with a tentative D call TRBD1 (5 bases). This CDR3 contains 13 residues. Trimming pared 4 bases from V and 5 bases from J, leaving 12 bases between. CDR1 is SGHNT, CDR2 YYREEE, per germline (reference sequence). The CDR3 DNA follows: TGTGCCAGCAGCGTCCCGGGGGGGTATGGCTACACCTTC. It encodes CASSVPGGYGYTF.

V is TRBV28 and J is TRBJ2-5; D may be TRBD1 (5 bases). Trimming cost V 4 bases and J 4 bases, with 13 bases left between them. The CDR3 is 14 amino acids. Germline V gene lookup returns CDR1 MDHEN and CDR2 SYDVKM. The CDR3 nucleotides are TGTGCCAGCAGTTCTCCAGGGTGGGGAGAGACCCAGTACTTC. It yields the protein CASSSPGWGETQYF.

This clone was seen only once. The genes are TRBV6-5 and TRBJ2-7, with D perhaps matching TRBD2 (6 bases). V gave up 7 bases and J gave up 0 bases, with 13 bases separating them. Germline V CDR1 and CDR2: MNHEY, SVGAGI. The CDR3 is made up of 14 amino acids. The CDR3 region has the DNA TGTGCCAGCAAGGGGCAGCGGGCCTCCTACGAGCAGTACTTC. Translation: CASKGQRASYEQYF.

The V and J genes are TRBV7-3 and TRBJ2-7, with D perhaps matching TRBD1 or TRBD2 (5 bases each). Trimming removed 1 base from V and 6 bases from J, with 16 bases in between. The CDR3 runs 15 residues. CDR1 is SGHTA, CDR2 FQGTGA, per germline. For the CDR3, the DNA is TGTGCCAGCAGCTTAAGCTCCCTGGGGGTCTCCGAGCAGTACTTC. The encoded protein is CASSLSSLGVSEQYF.

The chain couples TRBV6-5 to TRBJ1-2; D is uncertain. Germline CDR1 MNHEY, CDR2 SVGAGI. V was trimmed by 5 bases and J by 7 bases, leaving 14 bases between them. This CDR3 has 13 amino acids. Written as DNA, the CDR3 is TGTGCCAGCAGTCCTGGGCGGCCCGGTGGCTACACCTTC. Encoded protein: CASSPGRPGGYTF.